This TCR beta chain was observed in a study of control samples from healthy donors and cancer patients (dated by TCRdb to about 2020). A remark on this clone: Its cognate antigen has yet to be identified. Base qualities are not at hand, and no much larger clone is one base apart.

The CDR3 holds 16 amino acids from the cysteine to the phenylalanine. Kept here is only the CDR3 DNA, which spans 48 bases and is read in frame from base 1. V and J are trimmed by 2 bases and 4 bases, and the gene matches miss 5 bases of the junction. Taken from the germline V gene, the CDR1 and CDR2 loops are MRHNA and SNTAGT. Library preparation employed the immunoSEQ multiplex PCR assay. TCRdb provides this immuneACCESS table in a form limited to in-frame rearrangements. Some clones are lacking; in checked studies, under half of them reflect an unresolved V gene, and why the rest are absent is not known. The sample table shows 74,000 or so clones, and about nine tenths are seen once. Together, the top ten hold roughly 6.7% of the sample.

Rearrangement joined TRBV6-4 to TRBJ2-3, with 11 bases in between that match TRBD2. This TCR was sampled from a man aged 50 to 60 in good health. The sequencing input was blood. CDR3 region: CASSDGSSGGSDTQYF. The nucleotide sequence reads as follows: TGTGCCAGCAGTGACGGTTCTAGCGGGGGGTCAGATACGCAGTATTTT.